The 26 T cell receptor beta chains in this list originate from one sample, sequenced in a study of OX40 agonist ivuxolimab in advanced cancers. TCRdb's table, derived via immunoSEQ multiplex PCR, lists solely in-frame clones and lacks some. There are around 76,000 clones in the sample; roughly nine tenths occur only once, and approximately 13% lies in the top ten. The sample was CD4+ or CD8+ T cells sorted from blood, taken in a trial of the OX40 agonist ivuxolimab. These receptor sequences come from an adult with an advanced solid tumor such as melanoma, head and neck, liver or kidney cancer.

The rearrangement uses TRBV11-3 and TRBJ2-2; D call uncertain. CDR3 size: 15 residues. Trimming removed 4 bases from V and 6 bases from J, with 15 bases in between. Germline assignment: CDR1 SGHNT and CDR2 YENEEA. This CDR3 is CASSSYHEEAGELFF. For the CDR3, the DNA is TGTGCCAGCAGCTCCTACCACGAAGAGGCCGGGGAGCTGTTTTTT.

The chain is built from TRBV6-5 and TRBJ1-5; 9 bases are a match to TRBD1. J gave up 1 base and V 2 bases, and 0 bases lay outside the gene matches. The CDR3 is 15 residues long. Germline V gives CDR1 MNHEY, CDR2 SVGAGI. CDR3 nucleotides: TGTGCCAGCAGTTACACAGGGGGCAGCAATCAGCCCCAGCATTTT. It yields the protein CASSYTGGSNQPQHF.

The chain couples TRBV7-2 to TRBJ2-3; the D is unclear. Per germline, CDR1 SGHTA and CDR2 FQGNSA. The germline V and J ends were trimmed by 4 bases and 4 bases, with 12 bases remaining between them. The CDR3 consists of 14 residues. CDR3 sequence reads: CASSSLRGPDTQYF. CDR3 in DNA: TGTGCCAGCAGCTCACTCCGAGGCCCAGATACGCAGTATTTT.

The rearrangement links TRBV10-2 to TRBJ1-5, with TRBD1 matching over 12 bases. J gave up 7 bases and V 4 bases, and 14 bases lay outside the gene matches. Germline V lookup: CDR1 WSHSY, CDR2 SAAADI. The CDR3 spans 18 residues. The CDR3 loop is CASSARDRGRRYQQPQHF. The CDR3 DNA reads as TGCGCCAGCAGTGCCCGGGACAGGGGGCGTAGGTATCAGCAGCCCCAGCATTTT.

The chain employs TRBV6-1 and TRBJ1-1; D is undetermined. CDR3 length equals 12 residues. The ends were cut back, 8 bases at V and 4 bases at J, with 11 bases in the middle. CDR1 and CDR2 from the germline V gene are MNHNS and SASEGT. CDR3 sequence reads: CASPVWGTEAFF. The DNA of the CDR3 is TGTGCCAGCCCGGTATGGGGCACTGAAGCTTTCTTT.

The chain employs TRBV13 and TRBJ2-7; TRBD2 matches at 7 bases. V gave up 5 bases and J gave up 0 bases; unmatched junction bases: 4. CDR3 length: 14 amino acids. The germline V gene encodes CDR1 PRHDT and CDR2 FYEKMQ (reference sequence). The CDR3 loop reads CASSPGRSSYEQYF. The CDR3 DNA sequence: TGTGCCAGCAGCCCCGGGAGGAGCTCCTACGAGCAGTACTTC.

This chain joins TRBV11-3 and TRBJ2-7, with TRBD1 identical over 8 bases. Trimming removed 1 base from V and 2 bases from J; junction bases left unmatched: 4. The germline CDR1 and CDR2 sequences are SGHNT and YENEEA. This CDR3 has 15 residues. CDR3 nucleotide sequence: TGTGCCAGCAGCTTAGCCGGGACAGGTACCTACGAGCAGTACTTC. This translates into CASSLAGTGTYEQYF. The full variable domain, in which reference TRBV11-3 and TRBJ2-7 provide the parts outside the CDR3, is EAGVVQSPRYKIIEKKQPVAFWCNPISGHNTLYWYLQNLGQGPELLIRYENEEAVDDSQLPKDRFSAERLKGVDSTLKIQPAELGDSAVYLCASSLAGTGTYEQYFGPGTRLTVT.

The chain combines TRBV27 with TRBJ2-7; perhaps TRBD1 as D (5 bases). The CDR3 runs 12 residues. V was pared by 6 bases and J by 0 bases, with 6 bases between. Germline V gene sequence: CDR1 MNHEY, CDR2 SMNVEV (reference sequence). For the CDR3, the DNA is TGTGCCAGCAGACAGGCCTCCTACGAGCAGTACTTC. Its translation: CASRQASYEQYF.

In DNA form, the CDR3 reads TGTGCCAGCAGGGCAGAGCCCCCACTCCCCAATGAGCAGTTCTTC. This translates into CASRAEPPLPNEQFF. V gene TRBV6-1 combines with J gene TRBJ2-1; D call uncertain. Per the germline V gene, CDR1 is MNHNS and CDR2 is SASEGT. The CDR3 length is 15 residues. Trimming took off 6 bases at V and 6 bases at J, with 18 bases between the two ends.

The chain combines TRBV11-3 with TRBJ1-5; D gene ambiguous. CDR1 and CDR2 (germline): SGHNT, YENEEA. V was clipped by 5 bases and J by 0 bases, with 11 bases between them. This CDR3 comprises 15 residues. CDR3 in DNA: TGTGCCAGCAGCCCGACTCCCCATAGCAATCAGCCCCAGCATTTT. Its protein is CASSPTPHSNQPQHF.

The CDR3 DNA follows: TGTGCCAGCAGCTTATCCCCGGGAGTCGGGGATACGCAGTATTTT. It encodes CASSLSPGVGDTQYF. This sequence joins TRBV7-9 and TRBJ2-3; a possible D gene is TRBD2 (6 bases). The CDR3 loop spans 15 amino acids. V lost 2 bases and J lost 6, with 15 bases in between. CDR1 SEHNR and CDR2 FQNEAQ come from the germline V gene (reference sequence). Full variable domain (missing parts from reference TRBV7-9 and TRBJ2-3): DTGVSQNPRHKITKRGQNVTFRCDPISEHNRLYWYRQTLGQGPEFLTYFQNEAQLEKSRLLSDRFSAERPKGSFSTLEIQRTEQGDSAMYLCASSLSPGVGDTQYFGPGTRLTVL.

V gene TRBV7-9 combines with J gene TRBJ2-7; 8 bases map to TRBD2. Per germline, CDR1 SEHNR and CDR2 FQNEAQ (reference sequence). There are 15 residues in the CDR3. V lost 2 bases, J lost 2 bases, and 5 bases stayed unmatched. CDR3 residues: CASSLTGGPAYEQYF. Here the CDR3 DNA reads TGTGCCAGCAGCTTAACGGGAGGGCCGGCCTACGAGCAGTACTTC.

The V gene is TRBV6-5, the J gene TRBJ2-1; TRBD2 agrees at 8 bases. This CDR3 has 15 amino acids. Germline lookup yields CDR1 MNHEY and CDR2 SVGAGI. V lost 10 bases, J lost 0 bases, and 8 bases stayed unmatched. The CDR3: CAIGGGISSYNEQFF. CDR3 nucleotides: TGTGCCATCGGGGGGGGGATTAGCTCCTACAATGAGCAGTTCTTC.

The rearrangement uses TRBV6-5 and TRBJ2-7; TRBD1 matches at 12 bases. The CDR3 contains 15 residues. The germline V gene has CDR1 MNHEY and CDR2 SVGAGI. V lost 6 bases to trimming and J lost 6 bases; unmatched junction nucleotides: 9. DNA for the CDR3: TGTGCCAGCAGCCAACCCGGGACAGGGGGCGGCGAGCAGTACTTC. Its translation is CASSQPGTGGGEQYF.

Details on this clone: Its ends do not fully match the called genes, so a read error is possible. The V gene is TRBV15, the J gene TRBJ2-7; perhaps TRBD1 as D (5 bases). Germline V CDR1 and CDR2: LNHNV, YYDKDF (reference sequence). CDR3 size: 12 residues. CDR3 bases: TGTGCCACCTGCAGGGTCGACTACGAGCAGTACTTC. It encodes CATCRVDYEQYF.

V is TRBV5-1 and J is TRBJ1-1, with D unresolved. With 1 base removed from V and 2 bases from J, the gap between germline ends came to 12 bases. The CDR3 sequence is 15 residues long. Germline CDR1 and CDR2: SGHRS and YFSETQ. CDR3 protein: CASSLIPATNTEAFF. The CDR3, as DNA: TGCGCCAGCAGCTTGATTCCAGCAACCAACACTGAAGCTTTCTTT. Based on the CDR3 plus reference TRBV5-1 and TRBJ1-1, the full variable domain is KAGVTQTPRYLIKTRGQQVTLSCSPISGHRSVSWYQQTPGQGLQFLFEYFSETQRNKGNFPGRFSGRQFSNSRSEMNVSTLELGDSALYLCASSLIPATNTEAFFGQGTRLTVV.

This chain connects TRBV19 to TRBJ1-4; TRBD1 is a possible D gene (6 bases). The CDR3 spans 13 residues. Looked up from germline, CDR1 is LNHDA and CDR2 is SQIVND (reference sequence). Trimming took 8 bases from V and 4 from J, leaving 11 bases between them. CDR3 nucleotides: TGTGCCAGTGGGACACCCCGTAATGAAAAACTGTTTTTT. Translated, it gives CASGTPRNEKLFF.

The CDR3 spells CASSYSGKAGNTIYF. DNA for the CDR3: TGTGCCAGCAGTTACTCAGGGAAGGCTGGAAACACCATATATTTT. The rearrangement joins TRBV6-5 to TRBJ1-3; D uncertain. Germline CDR1 MNHEY, CDR2 SVGAGI. Deletions cut 0 bases from V and 2 bases from J, with 8 bases between. The CDR3 is made up of 15 amino acids.

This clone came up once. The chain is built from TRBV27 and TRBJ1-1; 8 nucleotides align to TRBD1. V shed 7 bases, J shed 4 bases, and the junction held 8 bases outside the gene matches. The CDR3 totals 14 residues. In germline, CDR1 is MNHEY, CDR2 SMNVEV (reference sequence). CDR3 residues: CASTQGAIGTEAFF. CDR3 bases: TGTGCCAGCACTCAGGGGGCAATAGGCACTGAAGCTTTCTTT.

Here the CDR3 DNA reads TGTGCCAGTGGAGCCTCGGGACAGGGTTTTGTTCTTTCTGGGGCCAACGTCCTGACTTTC. Its protein is CASGASGQGFVLSGANVLTF. The chain has TRBV7-6 and TRBJ2-6, with 9 bases matching TRBD1. The CDR3 runs 20 residues. Germline V gives CDR1 SGHVS, CDR2 FNYEAQ. J was trimmed by 1 base and V by 9 bases; bases with no gene match: 19. The complete variable domain, with remaining parts taken from reference TRBV7-6 and TRBJ2-6, reads GAGVSQSPRYKVTKRGQDVALRCDPISGHVSLYWYRQALGQGPEFLTYFNYEAQQDKSGLPNDRFSAERPEGSISTLTIQRTEQRDSAMYRCASGASGQGFVLSGANVLTFGAGSRLTVL.

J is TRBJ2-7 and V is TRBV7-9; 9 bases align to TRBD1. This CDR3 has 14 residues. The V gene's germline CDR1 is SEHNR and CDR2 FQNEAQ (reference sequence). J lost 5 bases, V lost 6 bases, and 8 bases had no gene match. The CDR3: CASRHADRGDEQYF. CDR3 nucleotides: TGTGCCAGCAGGCATGCGGACAGGGGAGACGAGCAGTACTTC.

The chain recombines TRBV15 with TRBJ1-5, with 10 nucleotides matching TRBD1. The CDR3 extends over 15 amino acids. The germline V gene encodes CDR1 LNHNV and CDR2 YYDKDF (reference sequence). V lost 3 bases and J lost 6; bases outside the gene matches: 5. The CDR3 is CATSRDRGIGQPQHF. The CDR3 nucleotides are TGTGCCACCAGCAGGGACAGGGGGATTGGTCAGCCCCAGCATTTT.

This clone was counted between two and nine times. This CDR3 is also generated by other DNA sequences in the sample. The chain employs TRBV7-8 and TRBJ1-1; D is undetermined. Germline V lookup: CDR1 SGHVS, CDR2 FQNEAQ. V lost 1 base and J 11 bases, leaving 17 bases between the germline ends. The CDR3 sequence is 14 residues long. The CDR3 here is CASSLDSATSGAFF. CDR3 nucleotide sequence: TGTGCCAGCAGCTTAGACAGCGCGACCTCGGGCGCTTTCTTT.

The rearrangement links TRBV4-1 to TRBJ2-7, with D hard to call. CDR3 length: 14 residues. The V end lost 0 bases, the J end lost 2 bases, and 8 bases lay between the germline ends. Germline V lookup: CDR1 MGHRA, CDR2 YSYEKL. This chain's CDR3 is CASSQEQYTYEQYF. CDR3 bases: TGCGCCAGCAGCCAAGAACAATATACCTACGAGCAGTACTTC.

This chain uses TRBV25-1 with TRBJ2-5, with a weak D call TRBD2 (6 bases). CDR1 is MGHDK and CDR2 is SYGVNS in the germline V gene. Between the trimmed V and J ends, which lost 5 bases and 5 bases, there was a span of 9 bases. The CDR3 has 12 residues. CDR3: CASSPGVETQYF. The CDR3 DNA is TGTGCCAGCAGTCCGGGGGTGGAGACCCAGTACTTC.

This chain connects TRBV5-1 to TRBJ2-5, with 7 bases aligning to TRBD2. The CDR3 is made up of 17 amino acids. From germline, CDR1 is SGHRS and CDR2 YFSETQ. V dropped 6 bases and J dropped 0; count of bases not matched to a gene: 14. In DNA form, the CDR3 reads TGCGCCAGCAACCATGGGGGGGAGGCATCGTACCAAGAGACCCAGTACTTC. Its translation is CASNHGGEASYQETQYF.